These T cell receptor beta chains were read from a single sample in a study of T cell repertoires in cytomegalovirus infection. TCRdb fed the reads into MiXCR, producing one record per CDR3 protein. The sample lists almost 300,000 distinct CDR3 sequences; roughly a tenth were seen once. The sample taken for sequencing was PBMCs. These receptors were taken from a human donor in good health (CMV status not recorded). Some clones in this sample may be carry-over from other donors' samples. Each CDR3 is given with its conserved first and last residue. Fields, in order: clone size, D gene, V gene, J gene, CDR3 protein, CDR3 DNA. A D gene is named only where the DNA matches it firmly. The size of a clone is reported for some rows only, either as once, few or many, or as a class for expanded clones.

many	TRBD1	TRBV7-9	TRBJ2-5	CASSLASAGGTQYF	TGTGCCAGCAGCTTAGCGTCGGCAGGGGGGACCCAGTACTTC
many	TRBD1	TRBV6-6	TRBJ1-1	CASSSLPGGNTEAFF	TGTGCCAGCAGTTCACTTCCAGGGGGCAACACTGAAGCTTTCTTT
few	.	TRBV4-3	TRBJ1-2	CASGQGIGYTF	TGCGCCAGTGGGCAGGGGATCGGCTACACCTTC
many	.	TRBV7-2	TRBJ1-1	CASSLVWLRIMNTEAFF	TGTGCCAGCAGCTTAGTTTGGTTGCGAATCATGAACACTGAAGCTTTCTTT
many	TRBD1	TRBV28	TRBJ1-3	CASGTVSGNTIYF	TGTGCCAGTGGGACAGTCTCTGGAAACACCATATATTTT
many	.	TRBV20-1	TRBJ1-4	CSARDLGESLEKLFF	TGCAGTGCTAGAGATCTCGGGGAGTCGTTAGAAAAACTGTTTTTT
.	.	TRBV5-1	TRBJ2-3	CASSSTIQGTSTDTQYF	TGCGCCAGCAGCTCAACTATCCAGGGTACTAGCACAGATACGCAGTATTTT
many	.	TRBV7-9	TRBJ2-1	CASSLVGGGAGDNEQFF	TGTGCCAGCAGCTTAGTGGGGGGGGGCGCAGGGGACAATGAGCAGTTCTTC
.	.	TRBV20-1	TRBJ2-1	CSARDTQVPFF	TGCAGTGCTAGAGATACTCAGGTCCCGTTCTTC
.	TRBD1	TRBV20-1	TRBJ1-3	CSARGPYSGNTIYF	TGCAGTGCAAGGGGGCCCTACTCTGGAAACACCATATATTTT
many	.	TRBV2	TRBJ2-1	CASNPSYNEQFF	TGTGCCAGCAATCCGTCCTACAATGAGCAGTTCTTC
.	.	TRBV29-1	TRBJ2-1	CSVEAYGTEQFF	TGCAGCGTTGAAGCGTACGGTACTGAGCAGTTCTTC
many	TRBD1	TRBV7-2	TRBJ2-3	CASSKQGAGGTDTQYF	TGTGCCAGCAGCAAACAGGGGGCGGGCGGCACAGATACGCAGTATTTT
many	.	TRBV12-3/TRBV12-4	TRBJ1-5	CASRPTGPDQPQHF	TGTGCCAGCAGACCAACAGGGCCTGATCAGCCCCAGCATTTT
many	.	TRBV12-3/TRBV12-4	TRBJ2-5	CASRIGTKETQYF	TGTGCCAGCAGGATCGGGACAAAAGAGACCCAGTACTTC
few	TRBD2	TRBV2	TRBJ2-1	CASSERGSGGMFF	TGTGCCAGCAGTGAGAGAGGTAGCGGGGGCATGTTCTTC
few	.	TRBV20-1	TRBJ1-1	CSAIGTEAFF	TGCAGTGCTATTGGCACTGAAGCTTTCTTT
many	TRBD1	TRBV7-9	TRBJ2-3	CASSVRDSEDTQYF	TGTGCCAGCAGCGTCCGGGACAGTGAAGATACGCAGTATTTT
.	TRBD2	TRBV20-1	TRBJ2-1	CSVPLAASYNEQFF	TGCAGTGTCCCACTAGCGGCCTCCTACAATGAGCAGTTCTTC
many	TRBD1	TRBV7-2	TRBJ1-2	CASSRTGAHGYTF	TGTGCCAGCAGCCGAACAGGGGCGCACGGCTACACCTTC
many	TRBD1	TRBV7-2	TRBJ2-5	CASSFGQGQETQYF	TGTGCCAGCAGCTTCGGACAGGGCCAAGAGACCCAGTACTTC
.	.	TRBV12-3/TRBV12-4	TRBJ2-5	CASSLAQRKETQYF	TGTGCCAGCAGTTTAGCTCAGCGTAAAGAGACCCAGTACTTC
many	.	TRBV29-1	TRBJ1-4	CSVWDGGLEKLFF	TGCAGCGTTTGGGACGGAGGTTTGGAAAAACTGTTTTTT
many	TRBD1	TRBV20-1	TRBJ1-5	CSAEDRGKGQPQHF	TGCAGTGCCGAGGACAGGGGAAAGGGTCAGCCCCAGCATTTT
many	.	TRBV20-1	TRBJ1-6	CSARAAQGTVSPLHF	TGCAGTGCTAGAGCCGCTCAGGGAACGGTTTCACCCCTCCACTTT
few	.	TRBV29-1	TRBJ2-7	CSVAGGRLYEQYF	TGCAGCGTTGCCGGGGGAAGGCTCTACGAGCAGTACTTC
.	TRBD2	TRBV7-3	TRBJ2-5	CASSPIGGQETQYF	TGTGCCAGCAGCCCCATCGGGGGGCAAGAGACCCAGTACTTC
.	.	TRBV29-1	TRBJ1-2	CSVEFRWGGGYGYTF	TGCAGCGTTGAATTTCGGTGGGGGGGCGGCTATGGCTACACCTTC
few	TRBD1	TRBV19	TRBJ2-4	CAAAWTGGENIQYF	TGTGCCGCAGCTTGGACAGGGGGCGAAAACATTCAGTACTTC
many	TRBD2	TRBV7-8	TRBJ2-3	CACSGLLGDTQYF	TGTGCCTGTAGCGGGCTCCTGGGGGATACGCAGTATTTT